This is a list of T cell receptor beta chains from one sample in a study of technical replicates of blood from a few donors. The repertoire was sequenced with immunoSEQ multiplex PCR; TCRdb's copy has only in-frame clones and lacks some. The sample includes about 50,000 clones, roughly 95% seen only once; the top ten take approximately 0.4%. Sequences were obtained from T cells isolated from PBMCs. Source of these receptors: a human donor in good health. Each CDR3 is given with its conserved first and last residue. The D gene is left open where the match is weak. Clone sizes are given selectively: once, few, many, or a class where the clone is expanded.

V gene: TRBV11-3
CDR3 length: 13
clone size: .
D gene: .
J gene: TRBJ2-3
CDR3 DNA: TGTGCCAGCAGCTTCTTCCACGGGGATACGCAGTATTTT
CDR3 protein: CASSFFHGDTQYF

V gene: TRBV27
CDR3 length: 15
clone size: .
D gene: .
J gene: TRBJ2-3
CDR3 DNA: TGTGCCAGCATTGACTTACAGGGAGAGGCAGATACGCAGTATTTT
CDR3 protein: CASIDLQGEADTQYF

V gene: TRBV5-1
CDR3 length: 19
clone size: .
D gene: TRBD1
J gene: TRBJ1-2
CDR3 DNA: TGCGCCAGCAGCGAACAACCCGGGACAGGGGCACGAAGGGGCTATGGCTACACCTTC
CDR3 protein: CASSEQPGTGARRGYGYTF

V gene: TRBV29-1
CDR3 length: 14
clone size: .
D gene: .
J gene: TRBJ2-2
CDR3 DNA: TGCAGCGTTGGGCGGACAGCGAACACCGGGGAGCTGTTTTTT
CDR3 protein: CSVGRTANTGELFF

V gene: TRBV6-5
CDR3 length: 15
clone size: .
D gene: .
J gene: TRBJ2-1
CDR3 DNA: TGTGCCAGCAGGTCCTACAGGGAAGGTACGAATGAGCAGTTCTTC
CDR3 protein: CASRSYREGTNEQFF

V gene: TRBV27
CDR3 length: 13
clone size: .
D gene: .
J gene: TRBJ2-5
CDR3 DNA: TGTGCCAGCAGCTTACTAGGTGCCGAGACCCAGTACTTC
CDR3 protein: CASSLLGAETQYF

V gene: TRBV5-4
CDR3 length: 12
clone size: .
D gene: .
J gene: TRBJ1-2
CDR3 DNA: TGTGCCAGCAGCCCGGGGGGTTATGGCTACACCTTC
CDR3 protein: CASSPGGYGYTF

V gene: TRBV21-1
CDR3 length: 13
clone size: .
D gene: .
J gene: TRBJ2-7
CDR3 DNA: TGTGCCAGCAGCCCGCGGACAGTCTACGAGCAGTACTTC
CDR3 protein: CASSPRTVYEQYF

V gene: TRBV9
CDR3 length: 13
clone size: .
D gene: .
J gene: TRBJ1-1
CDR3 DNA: TGTGCCAGCAGCGTAAACTTGAACACTGAAGCTTTCTTT
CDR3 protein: CASSVNLNTEAFF

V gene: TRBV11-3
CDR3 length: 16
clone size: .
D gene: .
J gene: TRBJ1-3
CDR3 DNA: TGTGCCAGCAGCTTAATAGCGGGGGCCTCTGGAAACACCATATATTTT
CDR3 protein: CASSLIAGASGNTIYF

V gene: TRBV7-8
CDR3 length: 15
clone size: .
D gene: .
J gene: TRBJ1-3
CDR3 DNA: TGTGCCAGCAGCTTTACTATAGGGGCGGGAAACACCATATATTTT
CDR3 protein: CASSFTIGAGNTIYF

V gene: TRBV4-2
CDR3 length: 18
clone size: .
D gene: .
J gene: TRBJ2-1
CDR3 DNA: TGTGCCAGCAGCCAAGATCTTGGGACACGAGTACTTTACAATGAGCAGTTCTTC
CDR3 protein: CASSQDLGTRVLYNEQFF

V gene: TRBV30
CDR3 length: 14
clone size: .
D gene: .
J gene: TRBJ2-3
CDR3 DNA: TGTGCCTGGAGTGTATCCGCGGGACAGGATACGCAGTATTTT
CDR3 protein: CAWSVSAGQDTQYF

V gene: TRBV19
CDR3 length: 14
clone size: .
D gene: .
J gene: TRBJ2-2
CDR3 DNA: TGTGCCAGTAGTATTTTACAGAACACCGGGGAGCTGTTTTTT
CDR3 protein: CASSILQNTGELFF

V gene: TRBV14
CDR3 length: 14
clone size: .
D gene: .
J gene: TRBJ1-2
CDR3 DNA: TGTGCCAGCAGCCATTCTAGTCCTAACTATGGCTACACCTTC
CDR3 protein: CASSHSSPNYGYTF

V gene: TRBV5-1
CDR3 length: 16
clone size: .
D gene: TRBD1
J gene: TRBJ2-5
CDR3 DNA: TGCGCCAGCAGCCCAGGAATCGGGACAGGGTTAGAGACCCAGTACTTC
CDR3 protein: CASSPGIGTGLETQYF

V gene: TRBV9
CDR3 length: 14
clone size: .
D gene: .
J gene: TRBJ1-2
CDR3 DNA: TGTGCCAGCAGCGTATCCGGCGGCACCTATGGCTACACCTTC
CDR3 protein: CASSVSGGTYGYTF

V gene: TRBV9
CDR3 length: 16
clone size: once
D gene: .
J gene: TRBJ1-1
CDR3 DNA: TGTGCCAGCAGCGCCCCAAAACCGGGAATGAACACTGAAGCTTTCTTT
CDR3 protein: CASSAPKPGMNTEAFF

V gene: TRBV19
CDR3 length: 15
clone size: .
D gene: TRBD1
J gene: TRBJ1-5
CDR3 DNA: TGTGCCAGTAGTACGGAGACAGGGGGGAGTCAGCCCCAGCATTTT
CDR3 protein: CASSTETGGSQPQHF

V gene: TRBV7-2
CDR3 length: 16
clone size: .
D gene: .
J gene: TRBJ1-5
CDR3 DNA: TGTGCCAGCAGCCGGGGGGGTCAGTATAGCAATCAGCCCCAGCATTTT
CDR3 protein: CASSRGGQYSNQPQHF

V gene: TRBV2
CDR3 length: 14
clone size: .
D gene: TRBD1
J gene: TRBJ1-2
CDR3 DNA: TGTGCCAGCAGTGAACAGGGGGTTGCCTATGGCTACACCTTC
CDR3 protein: CASSEQGVAYGYTF

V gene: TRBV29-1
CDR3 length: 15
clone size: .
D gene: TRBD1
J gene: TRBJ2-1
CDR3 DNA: TGCAGCGTTAAAATGGACAGGTCATCCTACAATGAGCAGTTCTTC
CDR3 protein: CSVKMDRSSYNEQFF

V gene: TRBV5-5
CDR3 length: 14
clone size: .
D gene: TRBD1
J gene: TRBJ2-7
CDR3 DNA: TGTGCCAGCAGCACCTGGACAGGCGCCTACGAGCAGTACTTC
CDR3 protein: CASSTWTGAYEQYF

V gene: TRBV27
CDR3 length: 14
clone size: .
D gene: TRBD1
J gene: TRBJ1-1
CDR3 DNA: TGTGCCAGCACCCCGGGGACAGGGGTCACTGAAGCTTTCTTT
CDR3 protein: CASTPGTGVTEAFF

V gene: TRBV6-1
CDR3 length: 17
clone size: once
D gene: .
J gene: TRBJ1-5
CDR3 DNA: TGTGCCAGCAGTGAAGTGGGGACAATGTATAGCAATCAGCCCCAGCATTTT
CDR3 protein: CASSEVGTMYSNQPQHF

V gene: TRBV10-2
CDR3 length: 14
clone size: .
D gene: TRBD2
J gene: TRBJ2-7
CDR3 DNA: TGCGCCAGCAGTATCAGCGGGGATTCCTACGAGCAGTACTTC
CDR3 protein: CASSISGDSYEQYF

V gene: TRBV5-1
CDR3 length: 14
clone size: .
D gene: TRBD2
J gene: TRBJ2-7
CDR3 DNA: TGCGCCAGCAGCCAGCGGGAGCCTTCCTACGAGCAGTACTTC
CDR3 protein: CASSQREPSYEQYF

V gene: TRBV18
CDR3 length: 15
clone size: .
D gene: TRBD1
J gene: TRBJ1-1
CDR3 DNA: TGTGCCAGCTCACCAAGGCAGGGGGACAACACTGAAGCTTTCTTT
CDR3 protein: CASSPRQGDNTEAFF

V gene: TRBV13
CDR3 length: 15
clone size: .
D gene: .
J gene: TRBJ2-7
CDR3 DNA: TGTGCCAGCAGCCCATCTCAGGGTACGGCCTACGAGCAGTACTTC
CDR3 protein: CASSPSQGTAYEQYF

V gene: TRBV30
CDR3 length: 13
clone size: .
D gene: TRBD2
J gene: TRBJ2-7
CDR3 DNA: TGTGCCTGGAGTGGACTAGCGGGCAACGAGCAGTACTTC
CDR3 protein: CAWSGLAGNEQYF

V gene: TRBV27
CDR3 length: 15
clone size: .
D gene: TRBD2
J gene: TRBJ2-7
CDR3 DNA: TGTGCCAGCAGTCCGCTAGCGGGAGGAGGGTACGAGCAGTACTTC
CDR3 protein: CASSPLAGGGYEQYF

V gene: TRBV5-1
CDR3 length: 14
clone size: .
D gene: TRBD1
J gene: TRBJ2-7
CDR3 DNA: TGCGCCAGCAGCGAAGGGACAGGGTCCTACGAGCAGTACTTC
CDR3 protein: CASSEGTGSYEQYF

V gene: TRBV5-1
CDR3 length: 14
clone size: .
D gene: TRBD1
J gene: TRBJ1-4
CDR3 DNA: TGCGCCAGCAGCAAGGACAGGTCGGTCGAAAAACTGTTTTTT
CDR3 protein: CASSKDRSVEKLFF

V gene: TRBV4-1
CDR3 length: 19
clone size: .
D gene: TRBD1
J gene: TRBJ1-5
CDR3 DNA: TGCGCCAGCAGCCAAGCTGGGACAGGGGAAGTGGGGGGCAATCAGCCCCAGCATTTT
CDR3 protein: CASSQAGTGEVGGNQPQHF

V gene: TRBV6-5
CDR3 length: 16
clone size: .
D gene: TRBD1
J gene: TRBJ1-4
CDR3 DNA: TGTGCCAGCAGTTACGGCTCCGGGACAGTCCTTGAAAAACTGTTTTTT
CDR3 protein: CASSYGSGTVLEKLFF

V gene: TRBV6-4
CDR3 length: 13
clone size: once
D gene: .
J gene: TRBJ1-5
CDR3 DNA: TGTGCCAGCAGTGACGCGGAAGGTCAGCCCCAGCATTTT
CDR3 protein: CASSDAEGQPQHF

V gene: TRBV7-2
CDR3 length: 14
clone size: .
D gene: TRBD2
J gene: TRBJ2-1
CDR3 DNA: TGTGCCAGCAGCCCGACTAGCGGGAGAGAGGAGCAGTTCTTC
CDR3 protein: CASSPTSGREEQFF

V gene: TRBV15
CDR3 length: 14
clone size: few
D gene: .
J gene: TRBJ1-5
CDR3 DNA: TGTGCCACCAGCAGTACAGGGATTAATCAGCCCCAGCATTTT
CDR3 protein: CATSSTGINQPQHF

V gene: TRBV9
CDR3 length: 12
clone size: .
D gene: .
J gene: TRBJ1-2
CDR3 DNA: TGTGCCAGCAGCGTAGCTTGGAGTGGCTACACCTTC
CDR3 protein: CASSVAWSGYTF

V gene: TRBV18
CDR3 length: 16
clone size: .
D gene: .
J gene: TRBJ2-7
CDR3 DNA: TGTGCCAGCTCACCAGTAATGGGCGTTGTCTCCTACGAGCAGTACTTC
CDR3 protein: CASSPVMGVVSYEQYF

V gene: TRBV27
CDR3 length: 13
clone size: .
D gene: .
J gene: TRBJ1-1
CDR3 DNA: TGTGCCGCCAAGGGGCAGGCGAACACTGAAGCTTTCTTT
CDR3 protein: CAAKGQANTEAFF

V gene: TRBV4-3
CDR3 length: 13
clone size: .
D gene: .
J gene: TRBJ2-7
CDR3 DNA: TGCGCCAGCAGCCAAGATATCCTCTACGAGCAGTACTTC
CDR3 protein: CASSQDILYEQYF

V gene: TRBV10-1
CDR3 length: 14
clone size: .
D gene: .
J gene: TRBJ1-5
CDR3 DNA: TGCGCCAGCAGCTCGGACAGCATCAATCAGCCCCAGCATTTT
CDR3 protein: CASSSDSINQPQHF

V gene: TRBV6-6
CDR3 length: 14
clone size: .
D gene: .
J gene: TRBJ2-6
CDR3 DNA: TGTGCCAGCAGTTACCTCTCTGGGGCCAACGTCCTGACTTTC
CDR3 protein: CASSYLSGANVLTF

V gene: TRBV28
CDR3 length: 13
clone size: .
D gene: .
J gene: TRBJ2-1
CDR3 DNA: TGTGCCAGCAGTTTCCTTTTCGGGGATGAGCAGTTCTTC
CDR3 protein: CASSFLFGDEQFF

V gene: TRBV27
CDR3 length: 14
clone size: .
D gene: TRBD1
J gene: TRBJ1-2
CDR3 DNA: TGTGCCAGCAAATTTCTAGGACAGGGAAGTGGCTACACCTTC
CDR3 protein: CASKFLGQGSGYTF

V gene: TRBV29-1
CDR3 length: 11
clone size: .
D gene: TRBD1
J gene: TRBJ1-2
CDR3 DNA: TGCAGCGCCGGGACAGTCTATGGCTACACCTTC
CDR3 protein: CSAGTVYGYTF

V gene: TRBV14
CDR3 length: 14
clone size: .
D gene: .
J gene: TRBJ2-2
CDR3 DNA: TGTGCCAGCAGCCACTTAGAGAACACCGGGGAGCTGTTTTTT
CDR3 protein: CASSHLENTGELFF

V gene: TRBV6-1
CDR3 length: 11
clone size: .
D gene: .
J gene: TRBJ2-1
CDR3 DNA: TGTGCCAGCAGTGAATTCGATGAGCAGTTCTTC
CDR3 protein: CASSEFDEQFF